This T cell receptor (beta chain) came from a study of blood T cell repertoires in COVID-19. Profiled with immunoSEQ multiplex PCR; TCRdb holds only in-frame clones, not every one. The table has 95,000 to 150,000 clones, more than 70% seen once. This receptor was obtained from a man in his sixties with acute or convalescent COVID-19. Sequenced: peripheral blood.

CDR3 in DNA: TGTGCCAGCAGTGAAGTCGGGATGCGAAGAACCTATGGCTACACCTTC. Translating it yields CASSEVGMRRTYGYTF. This sequence joins TRBV2 and TRBJ1-2, with no clear D. CDR3 size: 16 residues. Germline CDR1 is SNHLY and CDR2 is FYNNEI. Trimming cost V 1 base and J 4 bases, with 16 bases left between them.